This entry features one TCR beta chain sequence. Profiling relied on immunoSEQ multiplex PCR, and the TCRdb table lists in-frame clones only, not all of them. The table has approximately 69,000 clones, almost 80% seen once. This sample stems from a study of blood T cell repertoires in COVID-19. Study details: In each case, the material was cDNA or gDNA derived from T cells, B-cell-depleted T cells, or PBMCs.

The trim removed 4 bases at V and 5 bases at J, leaving 8 bases unmatched. This CDR3 comprises 15 residues. Germline-derived CDR1 and CDR2 are SGHTA and FQGNSA. This clonotype originated in a man aged 55-75 years with acute or convalescent COVID-19. The material sequenced was peripheral blood. This chain links TRBV7-2 with TRBJ1-1; TRBD1 agrees at 9 bases. Here the CDR3 reads CASSWVTGGFTEAFF. For the CDR3, the DNA is TGTGCCAGCAGCTGGGTGACAGGGGGATTTACTGAAGCTTTCTTT. Combining the CDR3 with reference TRBV7-2 and TRBJ1-1 gives the whole variable domain GAGVSQSPSNKVTEKGKDVELRCDPISGHTALYWYRQSLGQGLEFLIYFQGNSAPDKSGLPSDRFSAERTGGSVSTLTIQRTQQEDSAVYLCASSWVTGGFTEAFFGQGTRLTVV.